The next 25 T cell receptor beta chains were all read from a single sample in a study of cytomegalovirus exposure and HLA in healthy donors. The PCR was carried out with 60 Vbeta primers and 13 Jbeta primers. Using immunoSEQ multiplex PCR, the repertoire was profiled, and TCRdb retains in-frame clones only, with some absent. Its table lists tens of thousands of clones. The sample taken for sequencing was PBMCs. Source of these receptors: a female donor in good health and CMV-seropositive.

CDR3 amino acids: CASRSPTTNTIYF. The CDR3 bases are TGTGCCAGCAGATCCCCGACTACAAACACCATATATTTT. The chain joins TRBV6-5 to TRBJ1-3; the D is unclear. Trimming stripped 6 bases from V and 6 bases from J, with 12 bases between. The CDR3 length is 13 residues. CDR1 and CDR2 from the germline V gene are MNHEY and SVGAGI.

V usage is TRBV6-6 and J usage is TRBJ2-7; TRBD2 matches at 13 bases. The ends lost 7 bases at V and 3 bases at J; junction bases unmatched: 9. The CDR3 extends over 16 amino acids. The germline V gene encodes CDR1 MNHNY and CDR2 SVGAGI (reference sequence). CDR3 loop: CASTDFGLAGVYEQYF. The CDR3 DNA reads TGTGCCAGCACCGACTTCGGACTAGCGGGAGTCTACGAGCAGTACTTC.

CDR3 nucleotide sequence: TGCGCCAGCAGCTCCACCGCTGTAGCGGGAGTGGATGAGCAGTTCTTC. Its protein product is CASSSTAVAGVDEQFF. The rearrangement links TRBV5-1 to TRBJ2-1; 9 nucleotides match TRBD2. Germline lookup yields CDR1 SGHRS and CDR2 YFSETQ. V gave up 3 bases and J gave up 8 bases; unmatched junction bases: 12. The CDR3 has 16 amino acids.

The gene calls are TRBV19 and TRBJ2-7, with TRBD1 as a possible D gene (6 bases). Deletions cut 3 bases from V and 6 bases from J, with 15 bases between. The CDR3 is 14 amino acids. Germline V lookup: CDR1 LNHDA, CDR2 SQIVND (reference sequence). CDR3 in DNA: TGTGCCAGTAGTATGGGGGCAGGGGCAGCCGAGCAGTACTTC. Its protein is CASSMGAGAAEQYF.

The rearrangement uses TRBV28 and TRBJ2-1, with TRBD1 matching 8 bases. The CDR3 has 15 residues. V dropped 5 bases and J dropped 8; count of bases not matched to a gene: 11. Germline V gene sequence: CDR1 MDHEN, CDR2 SYDVKM. DNA of the CDR3: TGTGCCAGCAGTACACGAGCAGGGGGCGAGGATGAGCAGTTCTTC. Protein product: CASSTRAGGEDEQFF.

The genes are TRBV4-3 and TRBJ2-6; TRBD1 is a possible D gene (6 bases). The V gene lost 1 base and the J gene lost 2 bases, with 12 bases spanning the gap. The CDR3 has 17 residues. Germline V gene lookup returns CDR1 LGHNA and CDR2 YSLEER. Here the CDR3 reads CASSQVSGDAGANVLTF. The CDR3 nucleotides read TGCGCCAGCAGCCAAGTATCAGGGGACGCTGGGGCCAACGTCCTGACTTTC.

The chain is built from TRBV14 and TRBJ2-5; 7 bases are a match to TRBD2. CDR1 SGHDN and CDR2 FVKESK come from the germline V gene. J lost 5 bases, V lost 2 bases, and 8 bases had no gene match. The CDR3 runs 15 residues. CDR3 in amino acids: CASSQNRMGGETQYF. The CDR3 region has the DNA TGTGCCAGCAGCCAAAACCGCATGGGGGGGGAGACCCAGTACTTC.

This chain joins TRBV6-1 and TRBJ2-5; no reliable D call. Germline CDR1 and CDR2: MNHNS and SASEGT. V was trimmed by 0 bases and J by 2 bases, leaving 7 bases between them. This CDR3 has 14 amino acids. DNA for the CDR3: TGTGCCAGCAGTGAAGCTTGGAGTCAAGAGACCCAGTACTTC. Translation: CASSEAWSQETQYF.

V and J are TRBV11-2 and TRBJ2-7; D gene ambiguous. Germline V gives CDR1 SGHAT, CDR2 FQNNGV. This CDR3 has 14 residues. V lost 4 bases and J 9 bases, leaving 19 bases between the germline ends. The CDR3 sequence is CASSSLGGERGQYF. The CDR3 DNA is TGTGCCAGCAGCTCCTTAGGCGGAGAAAGAGGGCAGTACTTC.

This chain links TRBV5-1 with TRBJ2-5, with 9 positions matching TRBD2. The CDR3 is 16 amino acids. The J segment lost 1 base and the V segment lost 1 base, leaving 5 bases of the junction unmatched. The V gene's germline CDR1 is SGHRS and CDR2 YFSETQ. CDR3 sequence (DNA): TGCGCCAGCAGCTTGTTACCGACTAGCGGCCAAGAGACCCAGTACTTC. Residues: CASSLLPTSGQETQYF.

The chain carries TRBV4-3 and TRBJ2-7; a weak D match, TRBD2 (6 bases). Germline CDR1 reads LGHNA; CDR2 reads YSLEER. This CDR3 is built from 16 residues. V was clipped by 4 bases and J by 6 bases, with 22 bases between them. The CDR3 here is CASSREAGPRTLEQYF. As DNA, the CDR3 is TGCGCCAGCAGCCGGGAGGCCGGCCCCAGAACCCTCGAGCAGTACTTC.

The chain has TRBV27 and TRBJ2-7; 8 bases are shared with TRBD1. CDR1 is MNHEY and CDR2 is SMNVEV in the germline V gene (reference sequence). Trimming at V came to 1 base and at J to 1 base, leaving 12 bases not matched to a gene. The CDR3 contains 18 residues. CDR3 coding DNA: TGTGCCAGCAGTTTATTCGGCGGACCCAGGGGGCCGTCCTACGAGCAGTACTTC. Its translation is CASSLFGGPRGPSYEQYF.

V usage is TRBV11-2 and J usage is TRBJ2-1; 11 nucleotides line up with TRBD2. Germline V lookup: CDR1 SGHAT, CDR2 FQNNGV. V lost 4 bases, J lost 5 bases, and 4 bases stayed unmatched. The CDR3 runs 15 residues. The CDR3 loop is CASSYTSGGDNEQFF. The CDR3 DNA is TGTGCCAGCAGCTATACTAGCGGGGGTGACAATGAGCAGTTCTTC.

This chain links TRBV6-5 with TRBJ1-2; 12 bases match TRBD1. Germline V CDR1 and CDR2: MNHEY, SVGAGI. The CDR3 covers 15 residues. J gave up 4 bases and V 5 bases, and 5 bases lay outside the gene matches. The CDR3 DNA reads as TGTGCCAGCAGTACCGCGGGACAGGGGGCCTATGGCTACACCTTC. This codes for CASSTAGQGAYGYTF.

The V and J genes are TRBV11-2 and TRBJ2-7, with D perhaps matching TRBD1 (5 bases). This CDR3 comprises 11 residues. Germline lookup yields CDR1 SGHAT and CDR2 FQNNGV. With 8 bases removed from V and 1 base from J, the gap between germline ends came to 6 bases. CDR3 amino acids: CASGASYEQYF. CDR3 coding DNA: TGTGCCAGCGGGGCGTCCTACGAGCAGTACTTC.

The rearrangement joins TRBV19 to TRBJ2-7; 7 nucleotides match TRBD2. The germline gives CDR1 LNHDA, CDR2 SQIVND (reference sequence). The CDR3 length is 12 residues. V lost 9 bases to trimming and J lost 3 bases; unmatched junction nucleotides: 5. The CDR3: CASGLVGYEQYF. In DNA form, the CDR3 reads TGTGCCAGCGGACTAGTCGGCTACGAGCAGTACTTC.

The chain employs TRBV19 and TRBJ2-5; D not resolved. The CDR3 spans 11 residues. With 3 bases removed from V and 5 bases from J, the gap between germline ends came to 4 bases. Germline CDR1 and CDR2: LNHDA and SQIVND (reference sequence). The CDR3: CASSISETQYF. In DNA form, the CDR3 reads TGTGCCAGTAGTATCTCGGAGACCCAGTACTTC.

About this clone: The identical CDR3 is also encoded by other nucleotide sequences in the sample. The V call is TRBV6-5, the J call TRBJ1-6, with 10 bases lining up with TRBD1. J gave up 10 bases and V 0 bases, and 3 bases lay outside the gene matches. The CDR3 totals 15 residues. Germline V gene sequence: CDR1 MNHEY, CDR2 SVGAGI. Here the CDR3 reads CASSYSGTGDSPLHF. In DNA, the CDR3 is TGTGCCAGCAGTTACTCAGGGACAGGGGACTCACCCCTCCACTTT.

The gene calls are TRBV5-5 and TRBJ1-1, with D maybe TRBD1 (6 bases). V lost 4 bases, J lost 0 bases, and 10 bases lay in between. The CDR3 has 14 amino acids. Germline V gene sequence: CDR1 SGHKS, CDR2 YYEKEE (reference sequence). CDR3 in amino acids: CASSRGAMNTEAFF. The CDR3 coding sequence is TGTGCCAGCAGCCGGGGGGCAATGAACACTGAAGCTTTCTTT.

The chain recombines TRBV30 with TRBJ1-1, with a possible D match to TRBD1 (6 bases). Germline CDR1 GTSNPN, CDR2 SVGIG (reference sequence). Trimming took off 4 bases at V and 2 bases at J, with 23 bases between the two ends. The CDR3 has 17 amino acids. Here the CDR3 reads CAWTQGDVDSLNTEAFF. The CDR3 DNA reads as TGTGCCTGGACCCAAGGGGATGTGGACAGCCTTAACACTGAAGCTTTCTTT.

This chain's CDR3 is CASSQDRASGNTIYF. Here the CDR3 DNA reads TGTGCCAGCAGTCAAGACAGGGCCTCTGGAAACACCATATATTTT. The chain is built from TRBV6-5 and TRBJ1-3; 7 bases map to TRBD1. The CDR3 contains 15 residues. Germline-derived CDR1 and CDR2 are MNHEY and SVGAGI. V lost 5 bases, J lost 0 bases, and 4 bases stayed unmatched.

The V call is TRBV18, the J call TRBJ1-2, with 8 bases lining up with TRBD1. V dropped 4 bases and J dropped 8; count of bases not matched to a gene: 6. Germline V gives CDR1 KGHSH, CDR2 LQKENI. The CDR3 has 13 amino acids. The CDR3 DNA sequence: TGTGCCAGCTCACTGGACAGGGTGGGAGGCTACACCTTC. Its protein product is CASSLDRVGGYTF.

The rearrangement links TRBV5-1 to TRBJ2-7; 7 nucleotides align to TRBD1. Germline-derived CDR1 and CDR2 are SGHRS and YFSETQ. The CDR3 spans 15 residues. V gave up 1 base and J gave up 6 bases; unmatched junction bases: 10. CDR3 sequence (DNA): TGCGCCAGCAGCTTGACAGGGGCCGCGGATCGCGAGCAGTACTTC. The encoded protein is CASSLTGAADREQYF.

V usage is TRBV4-1 and J usage is TRBJ2-1; 10 bases fit TRBD2. CDR3 size: 16 residues. Germline V gene data show CDR1 as MGHRA and CDR2 as YSYEKL. The trim removed 1 base at V and 7 bases at J, leaving 7 bases unmatched. CDR3 bases: TGCGCCAGCAGCCAAGGACCTAGCGGGAGATCTAATGAGCAGTTCTTC. Protein: CASSQGPSGRSNEQFF.

The chain links TRBV6-6 to TRBJ1-1; 10 positions agree with TRBD1. The V gene end was trimmed by 8 bases and the J gene end by 0 bases; junction bases not matched to a gene: 6. The CDR3 is 15 amino acids. Germline loops: CDR1 MNHNY, CDR2 SVGAGI (reference sequence). The chain's CDR3 is CASGQGGVMNTEAFF. As DNA, the CDR3 is TGTGCCAGCGGACAGGGGGGTGTCATGAACACTGAAGCTTTCTTT.